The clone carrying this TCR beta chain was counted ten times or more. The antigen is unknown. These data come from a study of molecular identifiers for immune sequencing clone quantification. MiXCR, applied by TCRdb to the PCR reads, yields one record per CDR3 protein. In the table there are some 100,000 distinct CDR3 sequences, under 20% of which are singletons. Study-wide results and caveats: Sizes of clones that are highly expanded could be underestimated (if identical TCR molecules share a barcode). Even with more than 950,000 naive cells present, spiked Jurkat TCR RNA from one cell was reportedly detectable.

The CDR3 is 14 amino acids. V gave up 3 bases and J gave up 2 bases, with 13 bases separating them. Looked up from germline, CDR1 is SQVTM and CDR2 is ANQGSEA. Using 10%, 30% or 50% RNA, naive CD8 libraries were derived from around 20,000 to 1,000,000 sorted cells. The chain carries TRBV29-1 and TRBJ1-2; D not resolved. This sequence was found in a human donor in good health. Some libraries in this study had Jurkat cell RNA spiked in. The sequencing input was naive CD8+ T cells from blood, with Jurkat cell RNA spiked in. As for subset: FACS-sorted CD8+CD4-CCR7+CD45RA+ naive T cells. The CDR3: CSVDPLVPNYGYTF. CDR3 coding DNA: TGCAGCGTTGATCCGCTGGTCCCAAACTATGGCTACACCTTC.